This is a list of T cell receptor beta chains from one sample in a study of cytomegalovirus exposure and HLA in healthy donors. Measured with immunoSEQ multiplex PCR; TCRdb has only the in-frame clones, and not every one. The repertoire holds hundreds of thousands of clones, with around 80% as singletons. Sequenced sample: PBMCs. These receptors were collected from a woman aged 60-70 years in good health and CMV-seropositive. The CDR3 runs from the conserved cysteine through the conserved F or W. D genes are given only for firm matches. A clone size is listed for some rows: how often the clone was seen (once, few, many), or a class if it is expanded.

V: TRBV7-2; J: TRBJ2-3; size: once; D: TRBD2; DNA: TGTGCCAGCAGCTCGGGACTAGCGGGGGTAGCAGATACGCAGTATTTT; CDR3: CASSSGLAGVADTQYF
V: TRBV5-1; J: TRBJ2-1; size: .; D: TRBD2; DNA: TGCGCCAGCAGCTTGGTTGAAGCGGGATTCTACAATGAGCAGTTCTTC; CDR3: CASSLVEAGFYNEQFF
V: TRBV18; J: TRBJ2-2; size: .; D: TRBD2; DNA: TGTGCCAGCTCACCGACTAGCGGGAGAGGAGGCGGGGAGCTGTTTTTT; CDR3: CASSPTSGRGGGELFF
V: TRBV6-5; J: TRBJ1-2; size: .; D: TRBD1; DNA: TGTGCCAGCAGTGTCAGGGGGCGAAGGAACTATGGCTACACCTTC; CDR3: CASSVRGRRNYGYTF
V: TRBV9; J: TRBJ2-6; size: .; D: TRBD1; DNA: TGTGCCAGCAGCGGAGGGGGCGCACTCTCTGGGGCCAACGTCCTGACTTTC; CDR3: CASSGGGALSGANVLTF
V: TRBV7-2; J: TRBJ2-7; size: .; D: TRBD2; DNA: TGTGCCAGCACCCCGCGGTCCGGGACTAGCGGGGCCGAGCAGTACTTC; CDR3: CASTPRSGTSGAEQYF
V: TRBV5-6; J: TRBJ2-6; size: .; D: TRBD2; DNA: TGTGCCAGCAGCTTGGTGCTAGCGGGTAACTCTGGGGCCAACGTCCTGACTTTC; CDR3: CASSLVLAGNSGANVLTF
V: TRBV6-5; J: TRBJ1-6; size: .; D: .; DNA: TGTGCCAGCAGTTCTGCCGACGGGTATAATTCACCCCTCCACTTT; CDR3: CASSSADGYNSPLHF
V: TRBV5-4; J: TRBJ2-4; size: .; D: .; DNA: TGTGCCAGCAGCTTGGCGGAGGGGGCCAAAAACATTCAGTACTTC; CDR3: CASSLAEGAKNIQYF
V: TRBV30; J: TRBJ1-1; size: once; D: TRBD1; DNA: TGTGCCTGGACGGCTCTGGAGACAGGGAGCACTGAAGCTTTCTTT; CDR3: CAWTALETGSTEAFF
V: TRBV4-2; J: TRBJ2-2; size: .; D: .; DNA: TGTGCCAGCAGCCAAGACGGTAACACCGGGGAGCTGTTTTTT; CDR3: CASSQDGNTGELFF
V: TRBV4-3; J: TRBJ2-1; size: .; D: TRBD2; DNA: TGCGCCAGCAGCCAAGTGCCGGGACTAGCCCCCTATGAGCAGTTCTTC; CDR3: CASSQVPGLAPYEQFF
V: TRBV28; J: TRBJ2-2; size: .; D: TRBD2; DNA: TGTGCCAGCAGTTTAGCGGGGGGATCAGGGAACACCGGGGAGCTGTTTTTT; CDR3: CASSLAGGSGNTGELFF
V: TRBV19; J: TRBJ2-1; size: once; D: TRBD1; DNA: TGTGCCAGTAGTATGAGAGGGAGGACAGGGGCCAGTCACAATGAGCAGTTCTTC; CDR3: CASSMRGRTGASHNEQFF
V: TRBV10-3; J: TRBJ2-1; size: few; D: TRBD2; DNA: TGTGCCATCAGTGGGACTAGCGAATACAATGAGCAGTTCTTC; CDR3: CAISGTSEYNEQFF
V: TRBV5-4; J: TRBJ2-3; size: .; D: .; DNA: TGTGCCAGCAGCTCATCTATGACTAGTCAGGGCACAGATACGCAGTATTTT; CDR3: CASSSSMTSQGTDTQYF
V: TRBV6-1; J: TRBJ2-6; size: .; D: TRBD1; DNA: TGTGCCAGCAGTGAGATTCCGGGACAGGGGGCGGGTGGGGCCAACGTCCTGACTTTC; CDR3: CASSEIPGQGAGGANVLTF
V: TRBV7-9; J: TRBJ1-4; size: .; D: .; DNA: TGTGCCAGCAGCTCTTGGACAGCCATGTTTAATGAAAAACTGTTTTTT; CDR3: CASSSWTAMFNEKLFF
V: TRBV11-2; J: TRBJ2-2; size: once; D: .; DNA: TGTGCCAGCAGCCGACGGAGGCCGAGAGGCACCGGGGAGCTGTTTTTT; CDR3: CASSRRRPRGTGELFF
V: TRBV23-1; J: TRBJ2-7; size: .; D: TRBD1; DNA: TGCGCCAGCAGTCAACCGGGACAGATCTACGAGCAGTACTTC; CDR3: CASSQPGQIYEQYF
V: TRBV6-1; J: TRBJ1-4; size: .; D: .; DNA: TGTGCCAGCACCCGACACGATAATGAAAAACTGTTTTTT; CDR3: CASTRHDNEKLFF
V: TRBV5-1; J: TRBJ2-7; size: .; D: TRBD1; DNA: TGCGCCAGCAGTAGACAGGCAGGGGGAGAGGAGCAGTACTTC; CDR3: CASSRQAGGEEQYF
V: TRBV19; J: TRBJ2-1; size: .; D: .; DNA: TGTGCCAGTAGTATTCAAGCGTCCGCTTACAATGAGCAGTTCTTC; CDR3: CASSIQASAYNEQFF
V: TRBV20-1; J: TRBJ1-2; size: few; D: .; DNA: TGCAGTGCTAGTCAAGGGGATGGCTACACCTTC; CDR3: CSASQGDGYTF
V: TRBV4-2; J: TRBJ2-7; size: once; D: TRBD1; DNA: TGTGCCAGCAGCCAACTCCCGGGACAGGGGGCGAGCTCCTACGAGCAGTACTTC; CDR3: CASSQLPGQGASSYEQYF
V: TRBV19; J: TRBJ2-2; size: .; D: TRBD2; DNA: TGTGCCAGTAGTATAGTAAGACTAGCGGGAGGAGGCACCGGGGAGCTGTTTTTT; CDR3: CASSIVRLAGGGTGELFF
V: TRBV11-2; J: TRBJ2-1; size: few; D: TRBD2; DNA: TGTGCCAGCAGCTTCCGACTAGCGGGAGGTTACAATGAGCAGTTCTTC; CDR3: CASSFRLAGGYNEQFF
V: TRBV11-2; J: TRBJ1-1; size: few; D: .; DNA: TGTGCCAGCAGCTCGGACGCACAGGGATCCGCTTTCTTT; CDR3: CASSSDAQGSAFF
V: TRBV7-8; J: TRBJ1-3; size: .; D: .; DNA: TGTGCCAGCAGCTTAGGGACAGCTGGAAACACCATATATTTT; CDR3: CASSLGTAGNTIYF
V: TRBV19; J: TRBJ1-5; size: .; D: TRBD1; DNA: TGTGCCAGTAGCCTCGGACAGGGTCGGACAGAAACTCCCCAGCATTTT; CDR3: CASSLGQGRTETPQHF
V: TRBV5-5; J: TRBJ2-7; size: once; D: .; DNA: TGTGCCAGCAGCCACGAACCGGGGGGCCACTCCTACGAGCAGTACTTC; CDR3: CASSHEPGGHSYEQYF